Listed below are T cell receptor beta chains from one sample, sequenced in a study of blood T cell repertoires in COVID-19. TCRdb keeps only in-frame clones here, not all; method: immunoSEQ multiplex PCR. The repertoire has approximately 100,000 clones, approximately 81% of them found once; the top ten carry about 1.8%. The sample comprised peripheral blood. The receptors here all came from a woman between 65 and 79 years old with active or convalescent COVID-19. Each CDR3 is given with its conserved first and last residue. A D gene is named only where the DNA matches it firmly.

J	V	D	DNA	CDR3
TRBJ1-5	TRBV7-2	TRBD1	TGTGCCAGCAACCGACAGGGAATAGGGAGCAATCAGCCCCAGCATTTT	CASNRQGIGSNQPQHF
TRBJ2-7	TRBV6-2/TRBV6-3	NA	TGTGCCAGCAGTCTGACTAGAACGACAGGGAACGAGCAGTACTTC	CASSLTRTTGNEQYF
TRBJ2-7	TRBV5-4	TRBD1	TGTGCCAGCAGCTTTCCGGGACAGGGCTACGAGCAGTACTTC	CASSFPGQGYEQYF
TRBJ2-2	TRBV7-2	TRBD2	TGTGCCAGCAGTCCTCTCATCGGGAGGGAATTCGCCGGGGAGCTGTTTTTT	CASSPLIGREFAGELFF
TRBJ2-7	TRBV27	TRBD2	TGTGCCAGCAGTTTAAGGACTAGCGGGGGGGTCATCTACGAGCAGTACTTC	CASSLRTSGGVIYEQYF
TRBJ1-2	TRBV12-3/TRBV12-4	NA	TGTGCCAGCAGCGGCCGGGGTCGGTATGGCTACACCTTC	CASSGRGRYGYTF
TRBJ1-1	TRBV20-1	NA	TGCAGTGCTAGTTTTTGGGGCGATAACACTGAAGCTTTCTTT	CSASFWGDNTEAFF
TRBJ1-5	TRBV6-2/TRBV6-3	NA	TGTGCCAGCAGTGCCTTCGGGGATCAGCCCCAGCATTTT	CASSAFGDQPQHF
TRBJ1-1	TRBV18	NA	TGTGCCAGCTCACCACGACCACCCCTACAGGGCCGGGACACTGAAGCTTTCTTT	CASSPRPPLQGRDTEAFF
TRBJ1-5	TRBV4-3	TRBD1	TGCGCCAGCAGCCAGGACAGGTTGAATCAGCCCCAGCATTTT	CASSQDRLNQPQHF
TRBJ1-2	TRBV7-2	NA	TGTGCCAGCAGTAACAAGCAGACACTCTATGGCTACACCTTC	CASSNKQTLYGYTF
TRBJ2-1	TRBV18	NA	TGTGCCAGCTCACCCCCACAGGGCGGCTCCTACAATGAGCAGTTCTTC	CASSPPQGGSYNEQFF
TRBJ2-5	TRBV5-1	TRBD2	TGCGCCAGCAGCTTGGGAGCGGGGGAGCAAGAGACCCAGTACTTC	CASSLGAGEQETQYF
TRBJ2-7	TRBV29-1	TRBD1	TGCAGCGTTGACGGGACAGGCGACGAGCAGTACTTC	CSVDGTGDEQYF
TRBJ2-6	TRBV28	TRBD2	TGTGCCAGCAGCCCCGGGGGGGGGATGGCCAACGTCCTGACTTTC	CASSPGGGMANVLTF
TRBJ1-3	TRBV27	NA	TGTGCCAGCAGTTTATCCCCGGGCTCTGGAAACACCATATATTTT	CASSLSPGSGNTIYF
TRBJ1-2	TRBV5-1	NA	TGCGCCAGCCAGACAGGTGGGGACTATGGCTACACCTTC	CASQTGGDYGYTF
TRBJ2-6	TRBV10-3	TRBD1	TGTGCCATCAGTGGGGGACAGGGAGACTCTGGGGCCAACGTCCTGACTTTC	CAISGGQGDSGANVLTF
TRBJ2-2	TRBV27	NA	TGTGCCAGCAGTTTCCGGGGGAACACCGGGGAGCTGTTTTTT	CASSFRGNTGELFF
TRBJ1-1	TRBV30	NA	TGTGCGCACAACAGCGGGGGGAACACTGAAGCTTTCTTT	CAHNSGGNTEAFF
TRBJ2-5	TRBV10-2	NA	TGCGCCAGCGGTGAGGTCCCGCTAAAACAAGAGACCCAGTACTTC	CASGEVPLKQETQYF
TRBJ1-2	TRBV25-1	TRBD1	TGTGCCAGTACCTCACCAGGGGGCTCTGGCTACACCTTC	CASTSPGGSGYTF
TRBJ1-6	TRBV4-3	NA	TGCGCCAGCAGCCAGGCCGCCGGGACAAGAAATTCACCCCTCCACTTT	CASSQAAGTRNSPLHF